The 18 T cell receptor beta chains listed next were all sequenced from one sample in a study of brain T cells in children with intractable seizures (dated by TCRdb to the early 2020s). Library generation was performed with the immunoSEQ multiplex PCR assay. The table was pulled from immuneACCESS by TCRdb, which kept in-frame rearrangements only. Such tables lose some clones; where checked, under half of the loss comes from unresolved V genes, and the rest has no known cause. This sample holds 95,000 to 120,000 clones; 85% to 95% were observed only once. Under 4.5% of the sample comes from the top ten. The time point label, as the study defines it: resected brain tissue, or blood drawn just prior to surgery. This sample comprised peripheral blood, obtained at surgery. All receptors derive from a boy younger than two with hemimegalencephaly and intractable seizures.

V gene TRBV28 combines with J gene TRBJ2-7, with TRBD1 identical over 8 bases. The V segment lost 5 bases and the J segment 0 bases; nucleotides outside the gene matches: 6. The CDR3 loop spans 15 amino acids. The V gene's germline CDR1 is MDHEN and CDR2 SYDVKM. DNA for the CDR3: TGTGCCAGCAGTACCTGGGACAGGCGCTCCTACGAGCAGTACTTC. Translating gives CASSTWDRRSYEQYF.

The chain has TRBV28 and TRBJ2-2; D ambiguous. Germline V gene lookup returns CDR1 MDHEN and CDR2 SYDVKM. This CDR3 contains 13 residues. Trimming cost V 7 bases and J 2 bases, with 8 bases left between them. CDR3 coding DNA: TGTGCCAGCACTTACCCAAACACCGGGGAGCTGTTTTTT. Its translation is CASTYPNTGELFF.

This sequence joins TRBV5-1 and TRBJ2-3, with 7 bases that match TRBD2. The J segment lost 5 bases and the V segment lost 7 bases, leaving 10 bases of the junction unmatched. This CDR3 is 14 amino acids long. Germline CDR1 and CDR2: SGHRS and YFSETQ. The CDR3 region has the DNA TGCGCCAGCGAACGGGGAGGGGTAGAAGATACGCAGTATTTT. The encoded protein is CASERGGVEDTQYF. Full variable domain (missing parts from reference TRBV5-1 and TRBJ2-3): KAGVTQTPRYLIKTRGQQVTLSCSPISGHRSVSWYQQTPGQGLQFLFEYFSETQRNKGNFPGRFSGRQFSNSRSEMNVSTLELGDSALYLCASERGGVEDTQYFGPGTRLTVL.

The chain recombines TRBV19 with TRBJ1-6, with D hard to call. Per germline, CDR1 LNHDA and CDR2 SQIVND (reference sequence). Trimming took off 4 bases at V and 10 bases at J, with 14 bases between the two ends. The CDR3 loop spans 14 amino acids. The CDR3 coding sequence is TGTGCCAGTAGTACATCGCCCCTTGTATCACCCCTCCACTTT. Translation: CASSTSPLVSPLHF. The variable domain in full, with the rest retrieved from reference TRBV19 and TRBJ1-6, is DGGITQSPKYLFRKEGQNVTLSCEQNLNHDAMYWYRQDPGQGLRLIYYSQIVNDFQKGDIAEGYSVSREKKESFPLTVTSAQKNPTAFYLCASSTSPLVSPLHFGNGTRLTVT.

The rearrangement links TRBV2 to TRBJ2-3; D is tentatively TRBD1 or TRBD2 (6 bases each). V lost 8 bases, J lost 2 bases, and 14 bases lay in between. Germline V lookup: CDR1 SNHLY, CDR2 FYNNEI. CDR3 length: 14 residues. The CDR3 sequence is CASHGGGLTDTQYF. The CDR3 DNA sequence: TGTGCCAGCCACGGAGGGGGGCTCACAGATACGCAGTATTTT.

J is TRBJ2-1 and V is TRBV27; 10 nucleotides match TRBD2. Germline V CDR1 and CDR2: MNHEY, SMNVEV (reference sequence). V dropped 2 bases and J dropped 6; count of bases not matched to a gene: 10. The CDR3 runs to 17 residues. The CDR3 spells CASSLPILAGNSNEQFF. The CDR3 nucleotides are TGTGCCAGCAGTTTACCGATACTAGCGGGGAACTCCAATGAGCAGTTCTTC.

The sample holds one count of this clone. The chain uses TRBV28 and TRBJ1-4, with unresolved D. This CDR3 contains 15 residues. Germline V gene lookup returns CDR1 MDHEN and CDR2 SYDVKM. V dropped 5 bases and J dropped 2 bases, with 12 bases sitting between them. CDR3 sequence (DNA): TGTGCCAGCAGTACGCCCCAGGAGACTAATGAAAAACTGTTTTTT. This encodes CASSTPQETNEKLFF.

This chain connects TRBV3-1 (or the pseudogene TRBV3-2) to TRBJ1-6, with 10 positions matching TRBD1. This CDR3 has 17 residues. V was pared by 7 bases and J by 5 bases, with 11 bases of the junction left unmatched. Germline lookup yields CDR1 LGHDT and CDR2 YNNKEL (reference sequence). The CDR3 coding sequence is TGTGCCAGCACACATAGGACAGGGGGAACTCATAATTCACCCCTCCACTTT. It yields the protein CASTHRTGGTHNSPLHF.

V usage is TRBV27 and J usage is TRBJ2-1, with D maybe TRBD1 (5 bases). V lost 2 bases and J 3 bases, leaving 5 bases between the germline ends. The germline V gene has CDR1 MNHEY and CDR2 SMNVEV (reference sequence). The CDR3 has 13 residues. CDR3 protein: CASSLQGYNEQFF. Written as DNA, the CDR3 is TGTGCCAGCAGTTTACAGGGCTACAATGAGCAGTTCTTC.

V usage is TRBV12-5 and J usage is TRBJ2-5, with no clear D. Germline V gene data show CDR1 as LGHNT and CDR2 as FRNRAP. V lost 6 bases and J 5 bases, leaving 10 bases between the germline ends. This CDR3 is 12 amino acids long. This chain's CDR3 is CASGSSRETQYF. The DNA for the CDR3 is TGTGCTAGTGGGAGCTCGCGTGAGACCCAGTACTTC.

The rearrangement uses TRBV5-4 and TRBJ2-3; 7 bases are a match to TRBD1. The CDR3 has 15 amino acids. The ends lost 3 bases at V and 2 bases at J; junction bases unmatched: 6. Germline CDR1 SGHNT, CDR2 YYREEE (reference sequence). CDR3: CASSSGDSITDTQYF. The CDR3 DNA follows: TGTGCCAGCAGCTCCGGGGACAGTATCACAGATACGCAGTATTTT.

The chain is built from TRBV9 and TRBJ2-1; 9 bases are a match to TRBD2. Germline V gene sequence: CDR1 SGDLS, CDR2 YYNGEE. The CDR3 loop spans 19 amino acids. V gave up 0 bases and J gave up 1 base; unmatched junction bases: 11. The CDR3 DNA reads TGTGCCAGCAGCGTAGGTTTTCGGCTAGCGGGACAGTCCTACAATGAGCAGTTCTTC. This codes for CASSVGFRLAGQSYNEQFF.

The chain employs TRBV4-3 and TRBJ1-1; 9 bases line up with TRBD1. CDR1 and CDR2 from the germline V gene are LGHNA and YSLEER. V trimming: 0 bases; J trimming: 1 base; junction bases outside the gene matches: 9. The CDR3 extends over 18 amino acids. CDR3 coding DNA: TGCGCCAGCAGCCAAGATTTACAGGGGGCGGTTGGGAACACTGAAGCTTTCTTT. Its protein product is CASSQDLQGAVGNTEAFF.

V usage is TRBV11-3 and J usage is TRBJ2-1, with a possible D match to TRBD1 (6 bases). Germline loops: CDR1 SGHNT, CDR2 YENEEA. This CDR3 region has 14 residues. Trimming left V 2 bases short and J 10 bases short, with 15 bases between. The CDR3 coding sequence is TGTGCCAGCAGCTTACAGCGAAGGGGGAAGGAGCAGTTCTTC. Translating gives CASSLQRRGKEQFF.

The chain couples TRBV2 to TRBJ1-4; D remains unclear. The CDR3 runs to 11 residues. Germline loops: CDR1 SNHLY, CDR2 FYNNEI. V gave up 5 bases and J gave up 10 bases, with 8 bases separating them. The CDR3 sequence: CASSTVGKLFF. CDR3 DNA sequence: TGTGCCAGCAGTACAGTGGGAAAACTGTTTTTT. Full variable domain (outside the CDR3, taken from reference TRBV2 and TRBJ1-4): EPEVTQTPSHQVTQMGQEVILRCVPISNHLYFYWYRQILGQKVEFLVSFYNNEISEKSEIFDDQFSVERPDGSNFTLKIRSTKLEDSAMYFCASSTVGKLFFGSGTQLSVL.

This rearrangement joins TRBV6-5 to TRBJ1-2; maybe TRBD1 (6 bases). Between the trimmed V and J ends, which lost 4 bases and 8 bases, there was a span of 20 bases. The CDR3 has 15 residues. The germline CDR1 and CDR2 sequences are MNHEY and SVGAGI. This chain's CDR3 is CASSSGARVFGGYTF. The CDR3 coding sequence is TGTGCCAGCAGTTCAGGGGCGCGAGTGTTTGGCGGCTACACCTTC.

This clone was seen a single time. J is TRBJ2-5 and V is TRBV25-1, with D tentatively TRBD2 (5 bases). Trimming shortened V by 2 bases and J by 3 bases, and 10 bases separated the two germline ends. This CDR3 spans 14 amino acids. Per germline, CDR1 MGHDK and CDR2 SYGVNS. This CDR3 is CASSEPSGKETQYF. In nucleotides, the CDR3 is TGTGCCAGCAGTGAACCCAGCGGCAAAGAGACCCAGTACTTC. The variable domain in full, with the rest retrieved from reference TRBV25-1 and TRBJ2-5, is EADIYQTPRYLVIGTGKKITLECSQTMGHDKMYWYQQDPGMELHLIHYSYGVNSTEKGDLSSESTVSRIRTEHFPLTLESARPSHTSQYLCASSEPSGKETQYFGPGTRLLVL.

This clone is a singleton in its sample. The V gene is TRBV7-9, the J gene TRBJ2-2, with TRBD1 matching over 8 bases. The CDR3 extends over 15 amino acids. With V trimmed by 7 bases and J by 3 bases, 7 bases remained unmatched. The germline V gene has CDR1 SEHNR and CDR2 FQNEAQ (reference sequence). CDR3 protein: CASTVPGQDTGELFF. CDR3 nucleotides: TGTGCCAGCACTGTGCCGGGACAGGACACCGGGGAGCTGTTTTTT.